This entry describes one T cell receptor beta chain. Its antigen is not identified. This sample is part of a study of molecular identifiers for immune sequencing clone quantification. General study findings and limits: Because of identical TCR molecules sharing a barcode, sizes of highly expanded clones could be underestimated.

V lost 4 bases, J lost 2 bases, and 9 bases lay in between. The CDR3 is 14 amino acids. Germline CDR1 is SNHLY and CDR2 is FYNNEI. One entry per CDR3 protein, called by TCRdb with MiXCR from the PCR reads. This table has about 510,000 distinct CDR3 sequences, around 21% appearing once. Specimen: naive CD8+ T cells from blood, with Jurkat cell RNA spiked in. Sample subset: FACS-sorted CD8+CD4-CCR7+CD45RA+ naive T cells. The V gene is TRBV2, the J gene TRBJ2-1; either TRBD1 or TRBD2 may supply D (6 bases each). The clonotype originates from a human donor in good health. Some libraries in this study had Jurkat cell RNA spiked in. CDR3 sequence: CASSVGGPYNEQFF. The DNA for the CDR3 is TGTGCCAGCAGTGTTGGGGGGCCCTACAATGAGCAGTTCTTC.